This T cell receptor (beta chain) is from a study of T-cell reconstitution after alpha-beta-depleted transplantation in children. Study-wide results and caveats: Once a year had passed after transplant, T-cell counts and diversity came mostly from newly produced T cells. It was surviving recipient T cells and thymic progenitors that gave some patients high TCRbeta diversity at day 60. The origin of alpha-beta T cells about two months after transplant was reportedly several hundred expanded graft clones.

Construction of the TCRbeta library involved unique molecular identifiers. TCRdb re-called the PCR reads through MiXCR, storing one row per CDR3 protein. Of approximately 520,000 distinct CDR3 sequences in the sample, roughly 11% were seen once. The table lists this clonotype with a few counts. Its target is not known. V was trimmed by 1 base and J by 3 bases, leaving 13 bases between them. This CDR3 has 16 residues. Looked up from germline, CDR1 is SNHLY and CDR2 is FYNNEI. The genes are TRBV2 and TRBJ1-5; D not certain. The material was PBMCs, mostly from graft donor cells, obtained 180 days after TCRalphabeta/CD19-depleted stem cell transplant. The sequence was collected from a female patient aged 2-9 years who had a stem cell transplant for aplastic anemia, so the T cells may come from the graft donor. DNA for the CDR3: TGTGCCAGCAGTGAAGGCGTGGGCAGGCACAATCAGCCCCAGCATTTT. Its translation is CASSEGVGRHNQPQHF.